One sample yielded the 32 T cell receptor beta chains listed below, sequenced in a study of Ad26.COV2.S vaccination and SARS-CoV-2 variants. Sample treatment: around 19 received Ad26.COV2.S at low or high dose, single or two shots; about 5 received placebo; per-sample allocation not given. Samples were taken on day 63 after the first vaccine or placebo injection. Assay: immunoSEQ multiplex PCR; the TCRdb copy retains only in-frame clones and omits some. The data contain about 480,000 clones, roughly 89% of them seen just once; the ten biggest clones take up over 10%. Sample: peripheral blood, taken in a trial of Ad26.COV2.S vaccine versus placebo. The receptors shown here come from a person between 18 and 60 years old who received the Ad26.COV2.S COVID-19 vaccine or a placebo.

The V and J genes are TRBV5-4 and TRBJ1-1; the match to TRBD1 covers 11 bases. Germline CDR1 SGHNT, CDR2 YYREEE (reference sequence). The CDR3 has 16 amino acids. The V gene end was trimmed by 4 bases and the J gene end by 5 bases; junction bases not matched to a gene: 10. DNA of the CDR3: TGTGCCAGCAGCCCGGACAGGGGGCGGGTGCTTACTGAAGCTTTCTTT. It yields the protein CASSPDRGRVLTEAFF. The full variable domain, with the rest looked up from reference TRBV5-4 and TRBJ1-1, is ETGVTQSPTHLIKTRGQQVTLRCSSQSGHNTVSWYQQALGQGPQFIFQYYREEENGRGNFPPRFSGLQFPNYSSELNVNALELDDSALYLCASSPDRGRVLTEAFFGQGTRLTVV.

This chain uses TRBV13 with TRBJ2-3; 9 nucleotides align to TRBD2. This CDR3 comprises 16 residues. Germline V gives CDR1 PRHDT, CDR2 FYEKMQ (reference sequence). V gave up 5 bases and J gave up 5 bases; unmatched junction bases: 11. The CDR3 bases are TGTGCCAGCAGCCCGGGGGGGGTACTAGCGGGAGATACGCAGTATTTT. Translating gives CASSPGGVLAGDTQYF. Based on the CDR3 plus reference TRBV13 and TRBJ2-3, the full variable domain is AAGVIQSPRHLIKEKRETATLKCYPIPRHDTVYWYQQGPGQDPQFLISFYEKMQSDKGSIPDRFSAQQFSDYHSELNMSSLELGDSALYFCASSPGGVLAGDTQYFGPGTRLTVL.

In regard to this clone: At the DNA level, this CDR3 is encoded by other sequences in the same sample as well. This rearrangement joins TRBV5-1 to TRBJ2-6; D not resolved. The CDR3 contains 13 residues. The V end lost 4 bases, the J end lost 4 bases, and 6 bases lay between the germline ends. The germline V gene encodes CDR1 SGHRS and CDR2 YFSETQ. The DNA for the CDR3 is TGCGCCAGCAGCCCCGAGGGGGCCAACGTCCTGACTTTC. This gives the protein CASSPEGANVLTF.

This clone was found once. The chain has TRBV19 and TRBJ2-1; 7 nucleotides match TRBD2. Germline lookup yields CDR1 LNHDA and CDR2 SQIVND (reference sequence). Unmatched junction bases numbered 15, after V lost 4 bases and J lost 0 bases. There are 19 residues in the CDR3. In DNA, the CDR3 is TGTGCCAGTAGTACCGCAGCGATGGGGGGGATCAGCTCCTACAATGAGCAGTTCTTC. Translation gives CASSTAAMGGISSYNEQFF.

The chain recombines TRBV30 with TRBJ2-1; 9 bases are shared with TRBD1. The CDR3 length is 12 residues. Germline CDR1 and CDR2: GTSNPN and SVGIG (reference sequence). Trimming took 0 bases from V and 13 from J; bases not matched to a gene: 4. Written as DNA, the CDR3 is TGTGCCTGGAGTGTAACGGGACAGGGTCAGTTCTTC. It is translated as CAWSVTGQGQFF.

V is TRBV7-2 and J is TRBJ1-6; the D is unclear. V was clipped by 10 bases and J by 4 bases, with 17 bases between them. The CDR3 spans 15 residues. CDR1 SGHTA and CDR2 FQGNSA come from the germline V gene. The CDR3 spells CATSTQFFYNSPLHF. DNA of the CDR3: TGTGCCACTTCGACCCAATTCTTTTATAATTCACCCCTCCACTTT.

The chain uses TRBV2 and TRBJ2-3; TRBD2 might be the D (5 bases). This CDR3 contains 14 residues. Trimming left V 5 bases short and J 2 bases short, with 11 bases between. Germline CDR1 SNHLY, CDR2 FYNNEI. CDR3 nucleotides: TGTGCCAGCAGTTTAGGACGGGACACAGATACGCAGTATTTT. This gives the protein CASSLGRDTDTQYF. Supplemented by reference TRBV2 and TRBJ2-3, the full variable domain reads EPEVTQTPSHQVTQMGQEVILRCVPISNHLYFYWYRQILGQKVEFLVSFYNNEISEKSEIFDDQFSVERPDGSNFTLKIRSTKLEDSAMYFCASSLGRDTDTQYFGPGTRLTVL.

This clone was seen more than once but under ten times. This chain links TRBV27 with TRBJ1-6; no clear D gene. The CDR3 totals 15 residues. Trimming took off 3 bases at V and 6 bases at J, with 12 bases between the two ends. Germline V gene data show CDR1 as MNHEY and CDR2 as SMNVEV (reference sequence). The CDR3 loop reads CASSFGGSFNSPLHF. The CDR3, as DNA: TGTGCCAGCAGTTTTGGAGGGTCGTTTAATTCACCCCTCCACTTT.

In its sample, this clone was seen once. CDR3 sequence: CASSFRTRPGGTNEKLFF. The CDR3 DNA is TGTGCCAGCAGCTTCCGTACTCGACCAGGGGGCACTAATGAAAAACTGTTTTTT. This chain connects TRBV7-9 to TRBJ1-4, with 8 positions matching TRBD1. J was trimmed by 2 bases and V by 3 bases; bases with no gene match: 11. CDR3 length: 18 amino acids. Germline CDR1 and CDR2: SEHNR and FQNEAQ (reference sequence). The entire variable domain, with the rest obtained from reference TRBV7-9 and TRBJ1-4, is as follows: DTGVSQNPRHKITKRGQNVTFRCDPISEHNRLYWYRQTLGQGPEFLTYFQNEAQLEKSRLLSDRFSAERPKGSFSTLEIQRTEQGDSAMYLCASSFRTRPGGTNEKLFFGSGTQLSVL.

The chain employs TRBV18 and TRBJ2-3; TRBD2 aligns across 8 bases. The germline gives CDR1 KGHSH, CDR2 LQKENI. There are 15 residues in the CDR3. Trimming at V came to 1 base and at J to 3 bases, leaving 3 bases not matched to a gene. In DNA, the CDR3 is TGTGCCAGCTCACCACGTGCGGGAGGAACAGATACGCAGTATTTT. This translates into CASSPRAGGTDTQYF.

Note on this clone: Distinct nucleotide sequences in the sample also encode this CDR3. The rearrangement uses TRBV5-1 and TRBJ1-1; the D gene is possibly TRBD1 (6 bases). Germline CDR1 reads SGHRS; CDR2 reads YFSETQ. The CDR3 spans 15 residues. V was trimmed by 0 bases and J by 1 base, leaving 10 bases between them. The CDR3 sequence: CASSLDGGRNTEAFF. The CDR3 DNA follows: TGCGCCAGCAGCTTGGATGGGGGGCGGAACACTGAAGCTTTCTTT.

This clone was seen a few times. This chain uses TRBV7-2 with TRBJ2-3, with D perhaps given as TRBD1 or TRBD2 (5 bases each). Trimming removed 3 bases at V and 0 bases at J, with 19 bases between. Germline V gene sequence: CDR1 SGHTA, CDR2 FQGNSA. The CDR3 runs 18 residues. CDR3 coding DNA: TGTGCCAGCAGCTTCCGCCCCCCGGGACGGACCAGCACAGATACGCAGTATTTT. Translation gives CASSFRPPGRTSTDTQYF.

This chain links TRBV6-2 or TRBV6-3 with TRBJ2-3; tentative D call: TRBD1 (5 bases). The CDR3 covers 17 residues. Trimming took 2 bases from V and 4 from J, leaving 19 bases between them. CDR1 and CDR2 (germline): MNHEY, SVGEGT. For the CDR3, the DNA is TGTGCCAGCAGTTACACACGGACACCCTCATCGGCAGATACGCAGTATTTT. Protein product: CASSYTRTPSSADTQYF.

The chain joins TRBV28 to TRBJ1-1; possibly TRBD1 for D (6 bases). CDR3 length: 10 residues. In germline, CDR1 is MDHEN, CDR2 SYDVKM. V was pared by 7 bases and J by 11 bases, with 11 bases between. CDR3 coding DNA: TGTGCCAGCATTAGGGGGAAGGCTTTCTTT. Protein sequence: CASIRGKAFF.

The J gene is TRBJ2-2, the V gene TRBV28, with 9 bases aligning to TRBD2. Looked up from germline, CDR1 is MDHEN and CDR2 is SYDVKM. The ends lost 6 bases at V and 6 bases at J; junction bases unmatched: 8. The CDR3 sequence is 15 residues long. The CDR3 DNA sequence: TGTGCCAGCAGCCCACCGGGACTAGCCTCCGGGGAGCTGTTTTTT. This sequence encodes CASSPPGLASGELFF.

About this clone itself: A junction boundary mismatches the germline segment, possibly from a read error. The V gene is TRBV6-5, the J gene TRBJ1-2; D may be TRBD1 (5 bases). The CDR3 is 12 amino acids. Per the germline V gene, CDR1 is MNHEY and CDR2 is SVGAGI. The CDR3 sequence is CASRGLGTAVVF. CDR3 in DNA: TGTGCCAGCAGGGGCCTAGGGACGGCGGTTGTATTC.

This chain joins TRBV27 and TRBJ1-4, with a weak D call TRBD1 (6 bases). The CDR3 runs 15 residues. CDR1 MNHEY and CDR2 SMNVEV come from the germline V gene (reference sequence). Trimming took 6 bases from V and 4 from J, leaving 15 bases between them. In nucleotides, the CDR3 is TGTGCCAGCAGACCTTCAGGGGCCCTTAATGAAAAACTGTTTTTT. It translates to CASRPSGALNEKLFF. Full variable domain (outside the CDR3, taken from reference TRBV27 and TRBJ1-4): EAQVTQNPRYLITVTGKKLTVTCSQNMNHEYMSWYRQDPGLGLRQIYYSMNVEVTDKGDVPEGYKVSRKEKRNFPLILESPSPNQTSLYFCASRPSGALNEKLFFGSGTQLSVL.

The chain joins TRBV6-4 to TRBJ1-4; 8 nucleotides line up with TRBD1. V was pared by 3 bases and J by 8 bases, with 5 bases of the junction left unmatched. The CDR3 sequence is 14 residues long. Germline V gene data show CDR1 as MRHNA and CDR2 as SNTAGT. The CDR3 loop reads CASSEDRGGEKLFF. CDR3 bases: TGTGCCAGCAGTGAAGACAGGGGAGGGGAAAAACTGTTTTTT.

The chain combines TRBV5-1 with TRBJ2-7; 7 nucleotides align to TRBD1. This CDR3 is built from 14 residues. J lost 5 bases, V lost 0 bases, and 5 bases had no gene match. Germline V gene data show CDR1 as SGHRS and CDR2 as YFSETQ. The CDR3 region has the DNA TGCGCCAGCAGCTTGGGACAGGGATGGGACGAGCAGTACTTC. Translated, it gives CASSLGQGWDEQYF.

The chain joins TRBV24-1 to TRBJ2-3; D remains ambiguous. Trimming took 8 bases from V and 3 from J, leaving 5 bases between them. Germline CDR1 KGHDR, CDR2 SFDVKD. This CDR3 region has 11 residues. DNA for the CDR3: TGTGCCACCATGGAGACAGATACGCAGTATTTT. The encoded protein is CATMETDTQYF.

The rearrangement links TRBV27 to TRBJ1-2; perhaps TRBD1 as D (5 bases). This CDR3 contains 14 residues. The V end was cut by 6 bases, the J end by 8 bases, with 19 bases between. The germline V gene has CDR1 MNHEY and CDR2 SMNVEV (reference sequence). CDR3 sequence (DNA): TGTGCCAGCAGCGCAGGGATAGGGTCCGACGGCTACACCTTC. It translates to CASSAGIGSDGYTF.

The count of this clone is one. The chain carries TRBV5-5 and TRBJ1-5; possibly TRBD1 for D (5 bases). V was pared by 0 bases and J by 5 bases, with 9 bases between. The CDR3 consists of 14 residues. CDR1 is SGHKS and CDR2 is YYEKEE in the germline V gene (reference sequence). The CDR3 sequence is CASSLGGGDQPQHF. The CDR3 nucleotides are TGTGCCAGCAGCTTGGGTGGGGGGGATCAGCCCCAGCATTTT.

CDR3 sequence (DNA): TGTGCCAGCTCCCCAGGGGGGACCCGGTACGAGCAGTACTTC. Protein sequence: CASSPGGTRYEQYF. The rearrangement uses TRBV18 and TRBJ2-7, with a tentative D call TRBD1 (7 bases). The V gene lost 6 bases and the J gene lost 4 bases, with 16 bases spanning the gap. CDR3 length equals 14 residues. The germline CDR1 and CDR2 sequences are KGHSH and LQKENI.

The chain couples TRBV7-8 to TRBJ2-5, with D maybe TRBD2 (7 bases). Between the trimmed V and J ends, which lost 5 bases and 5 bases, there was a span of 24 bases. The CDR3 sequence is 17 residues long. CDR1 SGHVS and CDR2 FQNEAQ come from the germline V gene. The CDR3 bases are TGTGCCAGCAGCCCTAGGGGGGGGACGCCCGCGCGGGAGACCCAGTACTTC. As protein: CASSPRGGTPARETQYF.

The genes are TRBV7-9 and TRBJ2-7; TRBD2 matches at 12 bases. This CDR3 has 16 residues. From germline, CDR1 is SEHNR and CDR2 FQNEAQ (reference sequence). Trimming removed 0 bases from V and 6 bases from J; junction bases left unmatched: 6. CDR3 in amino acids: CASSLALAGGPGEQYF. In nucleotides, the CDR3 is TGTGCCAGCAGCTTAGCCCTAGCGGGAGGGCCGGGCGAGCAGTACTTC.

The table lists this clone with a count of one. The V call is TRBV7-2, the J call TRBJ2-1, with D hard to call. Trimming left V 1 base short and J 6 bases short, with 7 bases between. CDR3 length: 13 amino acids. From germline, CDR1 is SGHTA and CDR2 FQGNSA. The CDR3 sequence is CASSLVWGNEQFF. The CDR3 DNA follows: TGTGCCAGCAGCTTAGTTTGGGGCAATGAGCAGTTCTTC.

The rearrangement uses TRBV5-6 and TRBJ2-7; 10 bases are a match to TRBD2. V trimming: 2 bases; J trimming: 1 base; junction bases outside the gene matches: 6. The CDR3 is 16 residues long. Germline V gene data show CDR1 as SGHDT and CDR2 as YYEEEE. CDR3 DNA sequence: TGTGCCAGCAGCTTCAGAGGACTAGCGGTTTCCTACGAGCAGTACTTC. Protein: CASSFRGLAVSYEQYF.

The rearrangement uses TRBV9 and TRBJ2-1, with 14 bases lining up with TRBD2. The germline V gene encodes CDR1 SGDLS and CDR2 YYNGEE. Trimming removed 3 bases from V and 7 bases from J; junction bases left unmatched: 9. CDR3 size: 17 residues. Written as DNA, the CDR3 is TGTGCCAGCAGCGCGTACCCGGGACTAGCGGGAGTTAATGAGCAGTTCTTC. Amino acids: CASSAYPGLAGVNEQFF.

The CDR3 bases are TGTGCCGCAGGAGGACAGAGCAATCAGCCCCAGCATTTT. Translation gives CAAGGQSNQPQHF. This sequence joins TRBV28 and TRBJ1-5; perhaps TRBD1 as D (6 bases). Between the trimmed V and J ends, which lost 11 bases and 1 base, there was a span of 12 bases. Germline V gene lookup returns CDR1 MDHEN and CDR2 SYDVKM. CDR3 length: 13 amino acids.

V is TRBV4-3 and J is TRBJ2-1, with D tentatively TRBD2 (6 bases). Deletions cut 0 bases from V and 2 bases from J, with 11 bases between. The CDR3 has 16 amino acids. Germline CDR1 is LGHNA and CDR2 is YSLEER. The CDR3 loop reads CASSQEMLAPYNEQFF. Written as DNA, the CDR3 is TGCGCCAGCAGCCAAGAAATGCTAGCGCCCTACAATGAGCAGTTCTTC.

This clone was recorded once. The CDR3 coding sequence is TGCAGCGTTGAAGATCTGAGGGTCACCCACACTGAAGCTTTCTTT. Amino acid sequence: CSVEDLRVTHTEAFF. The chain combines TRBV29-1 with TRBJ1-1; D unclear. The CDR3 covers 15 residues. Germline V lookup: CDR1 SQVTM, CDR2 ANQGSEA. V lost 0 bases, J lost 3 bases, and 14 bases lay in between.

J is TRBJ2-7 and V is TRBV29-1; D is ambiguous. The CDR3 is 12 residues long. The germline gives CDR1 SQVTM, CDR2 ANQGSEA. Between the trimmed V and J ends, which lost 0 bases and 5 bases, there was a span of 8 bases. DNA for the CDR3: TGCAGCGTTGAAGATAATCGGGACGAGCAGTACTTC. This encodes CSVEDNRDEQYF.